This TCR beta chain originates from a study of shared clonotypes between healthy human individuals. Study-wide background: Participating donors consisted of a couple of women and a few men aged 18 to 49. Study results and caveats: Naive subsets generally exceeded memory subsets in estimated richness.

The method was immunoSEQ multiplex PCR; TCRdb's version includes in-frame clones alone and lacks a portion of them. This table holds under 2.5 million clones, about nine tenths found once. V shed 6 bases and J shed 6 bases, with 9 bases lying between them. The germline V gene has CDR1 MDHEN and CDR2 SYDVKM. This CDR3 region has 12 residues. CD4+ cell separation produced CD45RA+ naive and CD45RA-negative memory subsets. This clone was seen more than once but under ten times. Antigen specificity is unknown. The sequence derives from a man between 18 and 35 years old in good health. Some clones in this sample may be carry-over from other donors' samples. Input material: naive CD4+ T cells from PBMCs. Sample subset: CD45RA+ positively selected. This sequence joins TRBV28 and TRBJ1-5; the D is unclear. The CDR3 nucleotides read TGTGCCAGCAGGGGCGACGTTCAGCCCCAGCATTTT. Amino acid sequence: CASRGDVQPQHF.